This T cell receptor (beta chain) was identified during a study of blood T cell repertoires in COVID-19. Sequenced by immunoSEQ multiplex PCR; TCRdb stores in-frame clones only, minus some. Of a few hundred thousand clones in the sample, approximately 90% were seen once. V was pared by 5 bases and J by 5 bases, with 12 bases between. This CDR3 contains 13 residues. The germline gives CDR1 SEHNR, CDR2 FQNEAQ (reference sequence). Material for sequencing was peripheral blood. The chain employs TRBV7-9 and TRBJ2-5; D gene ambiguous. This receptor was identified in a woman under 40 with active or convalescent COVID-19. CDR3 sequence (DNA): TGTGCCAGCAGCCGAGGTATTGGGGAGACCCAGTACTTC. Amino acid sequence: CASSRGIGETQYF.